These 32 T cell receptor beta chains were all obtained from the same sample, sequenced in a study of OX40 agonist ivuxolimab in advanced cancers. Libraries were prepared by immunoSEQ multiplex PCR; TCRdb keeps only in-frame clonotypes and omits some of them. The repertoire holds about 73,000 clones, with more than 80% as singletons. The sequences come from CD4+ or CD8+ T cells sorted from blood, collected in a trial of the OX40 agonist ivuxolimab. Receptors originate from an adult with an advanced solid tumor such as melanoma, head and neck, liver or kidney cancer.

The chain couples TRBV6-6 to TRBJ1-3, with D tentatively TRBD1 (6 bases). Germline CDR1 is MNHNY and CDR2 is SVGAGI (reference sequence). CDR3 length equals 16 residues. V was pared by 4 bases and J by 4 bases, with 17 bases between. CDR3: CASSLSHGTTGNTIYF. The DNA of the CDR3 is TGTGCCAGCAGTTTAAGTCACGGGACAACAGGAAACACCATATATTTT.

V gene TRBV5-1 combines with J gene TRBJ2-1; no reliable D call. The germline CDR1 and CDR2 sequences are SGHRS and YFSETQ. V shed 0 bases and J shed 5 bases, with 9 bases lying between them. CDR3 size: 14 residues. CDR3 sequence reads: CASSLAQVNNEQFF. The DNA of the CDR3 is TGCGCCAGCAGCTTGGCCCAAGTAAACAATGAGCAGTTCTTC.

This clone was found once. The rearrangement uses TRBV5-4 and TRBJ2-3; the match to TRBD2 covers 15 bases. The V segment lost 4 bases and the J segment 6 bases; nucleotides outside the gene matches: 3. CDR3 length equals 15 residues. Germline CDR1 is SGHNT and CDR2 is YYREEE (reference sequence). The CDR3 sequence is CASSRTSGRGDTQYF. The CDR3 DNA reads TGTGCCAGCAGCCGGACTAGCGGGAGGGGGGATACGCAGTATTTT.

The V and J genes are TRBV11-3 and TRBJ2-6, with D uncertain. The ends were cut back, 4 bases at V and 2 bases at J, with 12 bases in the middle. Germline V gene sequence: CDR1 SGHNT, CDR2 YENEEA. The CDR3 spans 16 residues. The CDR3 here is CASSSQSGAGANVLTF. CDR3 bases: TGTGCCAGCAGCTCCCAGTCGGGTGCTGGGGCCAACGTCCTGACTTTC. The full variable domain, rest sourced from reference TRBV11-3 and TRBJ2-6, is EAGVVQSPRYKIIEKKQPVAFWCNPISGHNTLYWYLQNLGQGPELLIRYENEEAVDDSQLPKDRFSAERLKGVDSTLKIQPAELGDSAVYLCASSSQSGAGANVLTFGAGSRLTVL.

The chain employs TRBV23-1 and TRBJ2-2; D remains unclear. TRBV23-1 is recorded as an ORF, its role being uncertain. V shed 8 bases and J shed 2 bases, with 12 bases lying between them. There are 14 residues in the CDR3. The CDR3 bases are TGCGCCAGCCGCAGACAAGGTAACACCGGGGAGCTGTTTTTT. Translation: CASRRQGNTGELFF.

This clone showed up just a few times. The CDR3 loop is CASSPPPRNEQFF. DNA of the CDR3: TGTGCCAGCAGTCCCCCCCCGAGGAATGAGCAGTTCTTC. The rearrangement uses TRBV6-5 and TRBJ2-1; D gene ambiguous. The CDR3 totals 13 residues. Germline CDR1 reads MNHEY; CDR2 reads SVGAGI. Trimming took 5 bases from V and 7 from J, leaving 12 bases between them.

V is TRBV9 and J is TRBJ2-7; 10 positions agree with TRBD2. The J segment lost 6 bases and the V segment lost 0 bases, leaving 0 bases of the junction unmatched. The CDR3 runs to 13 residues. Germline V CDR1 and CDR2: SGDLS, YYNGEE. Here the CDR3 DNA reads TGTGCCAGCAGCGTAGGGACTAGCGGCGAGCAGTACTTC. This sequence encodes CASSVGTSGEQYF. The entire variable domain, with the rest obtained from reference TRBV9 and TRBJ2-7, is as follows: DSGVTQTPKHLITATGQRVTLRCSPRSGDLSVYWYQQSLDQGLQFLIQYYNGEERAKGNILERFSAQQFPDLHSELNLSSLELGDSALYFCASSVGTSGEQYFGPGTRLTVT.

The chain employs TRBV6-5 and TRBJ2-7; 11 positions agree with TRBD2. V trimming: 5 bases; J trimming: 3 bases; junction bases outside the gene matches: 3. Germline V gene sequence: CDR1 MNHEY, CDR2 SVGAGI. The CDR3 extends over 14 amino acids. Here the CDR3 DNA reads TGTGCCAGCAGTGGGACTAGCGGAAGCTACGAGCAGTACTTC. Protein: CASSGTSGSYEQYF.

The chain couples TRBV6-6 to TRBJ2-5; D ambiguous. Germline lookup yields CDR1 MNHNY and CDR2 SVGAGI (reference sequence). This CDR3 has 13 residues. Trimming shortened V by 6 bases and J by 5 bases, and 13 bases separated the two germline ends. CDR3 in amino acids: CASRVWSRETQYF. CDR3 DNA sequence: TGTGCCAGCAGGGTTTGGTCGAGGGAGACCCAGTACTTC.

The V and J genes are TRBV28 and TRBJ2-5; 14 bases agree with TRBD2. Near its end, the DNA agrees better with TRBJ2-7, so the J call may be wrong. The CDR3 extends over 19 amino acids. Per the germline V gene, CDR1 is MDHEN and CDR2 is SYDVKM. CDR3 in amino acids: CASSPRHQTSGRVRGEQYF. The CDR3 DNA reads as TGTGCCAGCAGTCCTCGACATCAGACTAGCGGGAGGGTAAGGGGCGAGCAGTACTTC.

The CDR3 loop reads CATSTSFETQYF. The CDR3 DNA reads TGTGCCACCTCGACTAGTTTTGAGACCCAGTACTTC. V and J are TRBV6-6 and TRBJ2-5; a weak D match, TRBD2 (6 bases). The CDR3 covers 12 residues. Per the germline V gene, CDR1 is MNHNY and CDR2 is SVGAGI (reference sequence). V shed 10 bases and J shed 5 bases, with 14 bases lying between them.

The CDR3 sequence is CASSLVRGTDEQYF. CDR3 nucleotide sequence: TGTGCCAGCAGCTTAGTTAGGGGGACGGACGAGCAGTACTTC. The chain has TRBV11-2 and TRBJ2-7, with D maybe TRBD1 (6 bases). The length of the CDR3 is 14 residues. The V and J ends lost 1 base and 5 bases respectively, with 12 bases between them. Germline loops: CDR1 SGHAT, CDR2 FQNNGV.

In this sample, this clone turned up a few times. V is TRBV29-1 and J is TRBJ2-5; D remains unclear. The V end was cut by 6 bases, the J end by 1 base, with 21 bases between. Germline CDR1 is SQVTM and CDR2 is ANQGSEA. The CDR3 loop spans 16 amino acids. The CDR3 DNA is TGCAGCGTGGGCCGGGTCCGATCAAAAAGCCAAGAGACCCAGTACTTC. Its translation: CSVGRVRSKSQETQYF.

The V call is TRBV28, the J call TRBJ2-3; D could derive from TRBD1 or TRBD2 (5 bases each). V gave up 7 bases and J gave up 5 bases, with 16 bases separating them. There are 14 residues in the CDR3. CDR1 MDHEN and CDR2 SYDVKM come from the germline V gene. The CDR3 DNA is TGTGCCAGCATCGGGACCCCTTCTGTAGATACGCAGTATTTT. As protein: CASIGTPSVDTQYF.

This clone was found once. The CDR3 reads CASSPFPSSYNEQFF. The CDR3 DNA reads as TGTGCCAGCAGCCCGTTTCCGAGCTCCTACAATGAGCAGTTCTTC. V usage is TRBV5-5 and J usage is TRBJ2-1; D remains unclear. V was cut by 4 bases and J by 0 bases, with 11 bases left in between. CDR1 and CDR2 from the germline V gene are SGHKS and YYEKEE (reference sequence). CDR3 length: 15 amino acids.

Concerning this clone: The same CDR3 arises from other DNA sequences in this sample as well. J is TRBJ2-5 and V is TRBV27; TRBD2 matches 14 bases. Germline CDR1 MNHEY, CDR2 SMNVEV (reference sequence). This CDR3 comprises 15 residues. Trimming at V came to 6 bases and at J to 5 bases, leaving 5 bases not matched to a gene. The CDR3 sequence is CASSGLAGGPETQYF. The CDR3 DNA follows: TGTGCCAGCAGCGGACTAGCGGGAGGCCCCGAGACCCAGTACTTC.

This chain joins TRBV19 and TRBJ2-2; D tentatively reads TRBD1 or TRBD2 (5 bases each). The CDR3 loop spans 14 amino acids. V lost 6 bases to trimming and J lost 1 base, with 9 bases between them. Germline-derived CDR1 and CDR2 are LNHDA and SQIVND (reference sequence). DNA of the CDR3: TGTGCCAGTAGGGGGGACCGGAACACCGGGGAGCTGTTTTTT. This sequence encodes CASRGDRNTGELFF.

The chain joins TRBV19 to TRBJ2-1, with TRBD2 identical over 9 bases. The germline V gene has CDR1 LNHDA and CDR2 SQIVND (reference sequence). V shed 7 bases, J shed 4 bases, and the junction held 8 bases outside the gene matches. This CDR3 has 15 residues. In DNA form, the CDR3 reads TGTGCCAGTACATGGCGGGAGGGTGGGTACAATGAGCAGTTCTTC. This translates into CASTWREGGYNEQFF.

The gene calls are TRBV2 and TRBJ2-5; D perhaps matches TRBD2 (5 bases). Trimming shortened V by 5 bases and J by 0 bases, and 16 bases separated the two germline ends. The germline V gene has CDR1 SNHLY and CDR2 FYNNEI. This CDR3 region has 16 residues. The CDR3 DNA reads TGTGCCAGCAGTAGGACTTACGATATGTACCAAGAGACCCAGTACTTC. Translated: CASSRTYDMYQETQYF.

This clone was detected only once. The CDR3 is CASSAVVAQTQYF. The CDR3, as DNA: TGCGCCAGCAGTGCGGTTGTGGCCCAGACCCAGTACTTC. The V gene is TRBV5-1, the J gene TRBJ2-5; D gene ambiguous. CDR3 length: 13 amino acids. CDR1 SGHRS and CDR2 YFSETQ come from the germline V gene. Trimming shortened V by 5 bases and J by 6 bases, and 14 bases separated the two germline ends. The whole variable domain, filled in from reference TRBV5-1 and TRBJ2-5, reads KAGVTQTPRYLIKTRGQQVTLSCSPISGHRSVSWYQQTPGQGLQFLFEYFSETQRNKGNFPGRFSGRQFSNSRSEMNVSTLELGDSALYLCASSAVVAQTQYFGPGTRLLVL.

V and J are TRBV5-4 and TRBJ2-7; possibly TRBD1 for D (6 bases). Germline lookup yields CDR1 SGHNT and CDR2 YYREEE (reference sequence). The length of the CDR3 is 12 residues. V shed 3 bases and J shed 5 bases, with 9 bases lying between them. CDR3 sequence: CASSSDRNEQYF. The CDR3 DNA follows: TGTGCCAGCAGCTCCGACAGGAACGAGCAGTACTTC.

This chain joins TRBV5-1 and TRBJ1-4; a possible D gene is TRBD1 (6 bases). Germline CDR1 and CDR2: SGHRS and YFSETQ. The V and J ends lost 4 bases and 2 bases respectively, with 9 bases between them. The CDR3 covers 14 residues. CDR3 sequence: CASSGGATNEKLFF. The CDR3 region has the DNA TGCGCCAGCAGCGGGGGCGCGACTAATGAAAAACTGTTTTTT. Combining the CDR3 with reference TRBV5-1 and TRBJ1-4 gives the whole variable domain KAGVTQTPRYLIKTRGQQVTLSCSPISGHRSVSWYQQTPGQGLQFLFEYFSETQRNKGNFPGRFSGRQFSNSRSEMNVSTLELGDSALYLCASSGGATNEKLFFGSGTQLSVL.

This clone was found once. The chain uses TRBV6-1 and TRBJ1-5, with 10 bases lining up with TRBD1. CDR1 is MNHNS and CDR2 is SASEGT in the germline V gene. The CDR3 extends over 14 amino acids. The V gene end was trimmed by 4 bases and the J gene end by 4 bases; junction bases not matched to a gene: 1. The CDR3 here is CASSGTGGNQPQHF. CDR3 coding DNA: TGTGCCAGCAGTGGGACAGGGGGAAATCAGCCCCAGCATTTT.

The chain couples TRBV18 to TRBJ2-2; TRBD2 agrees at 7 bases. The CDR3 is 16 residues long. Germline V gene lookup returns CDR1 KGHSH and CDR2 LQKENI. J lost 5 bases, V lost 4 bases, and 10 bases had no gene match. CDR3 region: CASSQPGLQITGELFF. The DNA for the CDR3 is TGTGCCAGCTCACAGCCGGGACTACAAATAACCGGGGAGCTGTTTTTT.

This chain joins TRBV7-1 and TRBJ2-7; the D gene is possibly TRBD2 (6 bases). TRBV7-1 is reported as an ORF; its role is uncertain. This CDR3 is built from 14 residues. The V gene lost 4 bases and the J gene lost 2 bases, with 12 bases spanning the gap. The CDR3 reads CASSLGGTAYEQYF. The CDR3 DNA reads as TGTGCCAGCAGCTTAGGCGGGACTGCCTACGAGCAGTACTTC.

The V and J genes are TRBV28 and TRBJ2-7, with 7 bases fitting TRBD2. Germline lookup yields CDR1 MDHEN and CDR2 SYDVKM. CDR3 length equals 12 residues. V was clipped by 2 bases and J by 6 bases; unmatched bases: 1. CDR3 sequence reads: CASSLKRGEQYF. For the CDR3, the DNA is TGTGCCAGCAGTTTAAAGCGGGGCGAGCAGTACTTC. Full variable domain (remainder filled in from reference TRBV28 and TRBJ2-7): DVKVTQSSRYLVKRTGEKVFLECVQDMDHENMFWYRQDPGLGLRLIYFSYDVKMKEKGDIPEGYSVSREKKERFSLILESASTNQTSMYLCASSLKRGEQYFGPGTRLTVT.

V and J are TRBV28 and TRBJ2-6; D tentatively fits TRBD1 or TRBD2 (5 bases each). The germline V gene has CDR1 MDHEN and CDR2 SYDVKM. The CDR3 is 16 residues long. The V and J ends lost 5 bases and 0 bases respectively, with 11 bases between them. The CDR3: CASSRDVGSGANVLTF. The CDR3 coding sequence is TGTGCCAGCAGTCGGGACGTCGGCTCTGGGGCCAACGTCCTGACTTTC.

This rearrangement joins TRBV2 to TRBJ2-7, with 10 bases matching TRBD2. Trimming took 6 bases from V and 7 from J; bases not matched to a gene: 15. This CDR3 region has 16 residues. The germline gives CDR1 SNHLY, CDR2 FYNNEI. CDR3 sequence: CASRTSGPNLSREQYF. CDR3 in DNA: TGTGCCAGCAGGACTAGCGGGCCAAACCTTTCGCGGGAGCAGTACTTC.

This clone was seen only a few times. This chain uses TRBV28 with TRBJ1-1; 9 bases fit TRBD1. Germline V gene lookup returns CDR1 MDHEN and CDR2 SYDVKM. This CDR3 comprises 16 residues. Unmatched junction bases numbered 10, after V lost 4 bases and J lost 4 bases. The CDR3 loop is CASSYRGRVFSTEAFF. The CDR3 DNA is TGTGCCAGCAGTTACAGGGGGCGCGTCTTTAGCACTGAAGCTTTCTTT.

This clone appeared once. CDR3 bases: TGTGCCAGCAGCAAGAGGCTAAACAGAAACGAGCAGTACTTC. Translated: CASSKRLNRNEQYF. The chain carries TRBV21-1 and TRBJ2-7. TRBV21-1 is a pseudogene locus. The CDR3 sequence is 14 residues long.

The CDR3 nucleotides read TGTGCCAGCAGCCCCGGGACGGGATCTGGCTACACCTTC. It is translated as CASSPGTGSGYTF. The chain has TRBV6-1 and TRBJ1-2; TRBD1 is a possible D gene (5 bases). CDR3 length: 13 amino acids. V lost 6 bases and J 7 bases, leaving 15 bases between the germline ends. CDR1 is MNHNS, CDR2 SASEGT, per germline.

The V gene is TRBV19, the J gene TRBJ1-4; TRBD1 matches at 7 bases. There are 15 residues in the CDR3. Trimming at V came to 9 bases and at J to 4 bases, leaving 11 bases not matched to a gene. Germline V gene data show CDR1 as LNHDA and CDR2 as SQIVND (reference sequence). CDR3 in amino acids: CASNQRQGHNEKLFF. The CDR3 DNA follows: TGTGCCAGCAACCAAAGACAGGGTCATAATGAAAAACTGTTTTTT.